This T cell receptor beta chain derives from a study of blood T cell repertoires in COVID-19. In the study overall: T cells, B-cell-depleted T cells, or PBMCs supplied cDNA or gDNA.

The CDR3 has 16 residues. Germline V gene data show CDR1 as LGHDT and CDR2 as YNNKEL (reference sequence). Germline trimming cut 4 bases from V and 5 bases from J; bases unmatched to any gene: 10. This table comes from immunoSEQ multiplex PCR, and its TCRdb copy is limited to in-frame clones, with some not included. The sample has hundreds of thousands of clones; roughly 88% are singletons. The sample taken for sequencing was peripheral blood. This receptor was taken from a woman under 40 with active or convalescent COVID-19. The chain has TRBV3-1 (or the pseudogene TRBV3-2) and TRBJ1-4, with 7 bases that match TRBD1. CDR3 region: CASSRAQTGRNEKLFF. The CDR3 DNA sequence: TGTGCCAGCAGCCGAGCTCAGACAGGGCGGAATGAAAAACTGTTTTTT.